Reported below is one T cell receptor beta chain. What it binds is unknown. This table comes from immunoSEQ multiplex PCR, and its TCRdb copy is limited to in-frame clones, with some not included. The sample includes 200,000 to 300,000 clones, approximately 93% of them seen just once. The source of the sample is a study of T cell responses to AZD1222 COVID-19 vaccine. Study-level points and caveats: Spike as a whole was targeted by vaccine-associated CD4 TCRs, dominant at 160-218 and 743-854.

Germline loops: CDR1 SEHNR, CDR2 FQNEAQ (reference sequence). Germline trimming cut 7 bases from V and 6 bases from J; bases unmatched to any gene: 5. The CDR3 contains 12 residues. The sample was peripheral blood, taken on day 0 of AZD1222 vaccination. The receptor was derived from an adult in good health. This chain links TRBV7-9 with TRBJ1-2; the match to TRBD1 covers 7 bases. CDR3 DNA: TGTGCCAGCAAGACAGGGACCGATGGCTACACCTTC. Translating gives CASKTGTDGYTF.